The T cell receptor beta chain described here comes from a study of CD8+ T cells in alopecia areata (dated by TCRdb to the late 2010s). Some background on the complete study: The study used high-throughput TCRbeta sequencing to examine T cell clonal expansion in alopecia areata, in both the C3H/HeJ mouse model and human patients. In humans, TCRbeta sequencing was performed on scalp tissue and on sorted CD4+ and CD8+ peripheral blood T cells from healthy controls and from patients with patchy or totalis/universalis alopecia areata. Clonality in the scalp was compared among normal scalp (n=4), patchy alopecia areata scalp (n=8), and alopecia totalis/universalis scalp (n=8). RNA came from the PAXgene miRNA kit for fixed scalp, the miRNeasy kit for PBMCs, and the RNeasy kit for mouse skin. immunoSEQ multiplex PCR using 35 Vbeta forward primers and 13 Jbeta reverse primers was used to amplify TCRbeta CDR3 regions. Paper-wide results and their limitations: Scalp TCR repertoire analysis is complicated because resident alphabeta T cells in normal human skin are also sequenced, whereas mouse skin is dominated by gammadelta T cells. TCR sequences shared between patients were less clear than in mice, possibly partly because of HLA diversity in the patient population. Compared with normal scalp, lesional scalp had higher clonality and more expanded CD8+ clones, particularly in alopecia totalis/universalis, a pattern that suggests antigenic drive.

Library method: the immunoSEQ multiplex PCR assay. For TCR sequencing, RNA was extracted from every sample and reverse transcribed into cDNA to serve as template. SuperScript III was used to make first-strand cDNA, primed with a 2:1 mix of oligo-dT and random hexamers. Amplification bias was assessed with a synthetic immune receptor repertoire, and residual bias was removed computationally. Concerning the study's data processing: After raw reads were preprocessed to remove errors, the CDR3 was defined following IMGT conventions as running from the conserved cysteine to phenylalanine. To get clonality, Shannon entropy was normalized by log2 of the number of productive unique TCRs and the result was subtracted from 1. Scalp TCRbeta sequences were cross-referenced with sorted blood CD4 and CD8 repertoires so that the CD4 or CD8 identity of scalp clones could be inferred. What TCRdb holds here is the immuneACCESS table cut down to in-frame rearrangements. Part of the clones is not present; checked against another copy, under half of the missing clones reflect an unresolved V gene, and the others are unexplained. That table is the source of V, J and clone size, and D and trimming were worked out from the DNA. The sample includes 65,000 to 90,000 clones, with roughly half observed a single time. Roughly 6% of the sample belongs to the ten largest clones.

Peripheral blood and lesional scalp punch biopsies were obtained from patients with alopecia areata. After PBMCs were isolated by density centrifugation and stained for CD3, CD4 and CD8, a FACSAria was used to sort CD4+ and CD8+ T cells. Alopecia areata patients who were not treated were recruited through a multicenter biomarker study. Blood CD8+ T cells from a few biomarker-study patients were further sorted into NKG2D-low and NKG2D-high fractions. Remarks on this clone: Its antigen remains undetermined. No base-level quality is on record; no much larger clone is a single base apart.

The TCR comes from a human donor with alopecia areata. Sequencing was performed on NKG2D-high CD8+ T cells sorted from blood. What the cell subset or site label conveys for this sample: sorted CD8+ NKG2D-high blood T cells.

The CDR3 corresponds to CASSHGLGPYEQYF. The DNA sequence reads TGCGCCAGCAGCCATGGGCTCGGGCCCTACGAGCAGTACTTC. The sequence is built from TRBV4-1 and TRBJ2-7; confidence is insufficient to name the D gene. CDR1 and CDR2 were assigned from the germline V gene as MGHRA and YSYEKL. A distance of 11 bases separates the germline ends of V and J, which lose 3 bases and 2 bases respectively. Reading from cysteine to phenylalanine, the CDR3 counts 14 amino acids. CDR3 DNA is the only sequence kept; it has 42 bases, read in frame from the first base.